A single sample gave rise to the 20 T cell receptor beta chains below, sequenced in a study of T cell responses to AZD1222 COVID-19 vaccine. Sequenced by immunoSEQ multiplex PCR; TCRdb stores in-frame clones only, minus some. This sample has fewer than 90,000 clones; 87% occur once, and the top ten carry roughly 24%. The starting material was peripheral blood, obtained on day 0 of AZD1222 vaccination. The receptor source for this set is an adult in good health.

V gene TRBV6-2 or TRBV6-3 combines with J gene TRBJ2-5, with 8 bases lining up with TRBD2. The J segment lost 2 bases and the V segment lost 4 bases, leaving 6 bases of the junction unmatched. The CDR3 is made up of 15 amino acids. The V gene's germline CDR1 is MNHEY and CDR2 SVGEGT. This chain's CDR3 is CASSSGGAPQETQYF. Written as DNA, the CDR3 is TGTGCCAGCAGTTCGGGGGGGGCGCCACAAGAGACCCAGTACTTC.

CDR3: CASSQPDRAGTDTQYF. The CDR3 DNA sequence: TGTGCCAGCAGCCAACCCGACAGGGCGGGCACAGATACGCAGTATTTT. V gene TRBV3-1 (or the pseudogene TRBV3-2) combines with J gene TRBJ2-3, with 7 bases fitting TRBD1. Germline CDR1 and CDR2: LGHDT and YNNKEL (reference sequence). This CDR3 comprises 16 residues. The J segment lost 1 base and the V segment lost 2 bases, leaving 6 bases of the junction unmatched.

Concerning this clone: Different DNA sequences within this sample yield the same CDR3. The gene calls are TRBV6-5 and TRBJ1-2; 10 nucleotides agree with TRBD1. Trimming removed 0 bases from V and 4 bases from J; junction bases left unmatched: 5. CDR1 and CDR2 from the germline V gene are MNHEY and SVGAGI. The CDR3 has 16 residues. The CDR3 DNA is TGTGCCAGCAGTTACTCTCGGACAGGGGGAGGCTATGGCTACACCTTC. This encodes CASSYSRTGGGYGYTF.

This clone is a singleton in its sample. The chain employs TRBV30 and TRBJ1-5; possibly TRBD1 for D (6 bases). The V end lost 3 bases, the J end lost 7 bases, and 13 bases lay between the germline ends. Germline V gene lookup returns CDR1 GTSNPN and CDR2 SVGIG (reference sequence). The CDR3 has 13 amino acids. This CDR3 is CAWRAGAEQPQHF. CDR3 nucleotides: TGTGCCTGGAGGGCAGGGGCCGAACAGCCCCAGCATTTT.

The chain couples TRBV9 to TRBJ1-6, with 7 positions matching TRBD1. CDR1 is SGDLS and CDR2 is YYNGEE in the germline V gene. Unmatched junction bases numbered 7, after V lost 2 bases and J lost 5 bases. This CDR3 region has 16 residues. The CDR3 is CASSVGDRKNNSPLHF. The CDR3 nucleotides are TGTGCCAGCAGCGTGGGGGACAGAAAGAATAATTCACCCCTCCACTTT.

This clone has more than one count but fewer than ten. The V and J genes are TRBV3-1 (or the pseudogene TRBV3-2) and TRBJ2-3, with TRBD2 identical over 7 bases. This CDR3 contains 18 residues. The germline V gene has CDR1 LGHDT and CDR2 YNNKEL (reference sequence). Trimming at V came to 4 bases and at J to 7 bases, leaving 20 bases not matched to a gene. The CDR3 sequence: CASSPAGDSGFGLYTQYF. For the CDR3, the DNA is TGTGCCAGCAGCCCGGCTGGGGATAGCGGGTTTGGCCTGTATACGCAGTATTTT.

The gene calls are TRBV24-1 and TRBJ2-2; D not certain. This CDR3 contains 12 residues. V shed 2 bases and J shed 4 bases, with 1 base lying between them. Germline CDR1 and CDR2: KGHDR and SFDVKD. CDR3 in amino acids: CATSDSTGELFF. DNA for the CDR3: TGTGCCACCAGTGATTCCACCGGGGAGCTGTTTTTT.

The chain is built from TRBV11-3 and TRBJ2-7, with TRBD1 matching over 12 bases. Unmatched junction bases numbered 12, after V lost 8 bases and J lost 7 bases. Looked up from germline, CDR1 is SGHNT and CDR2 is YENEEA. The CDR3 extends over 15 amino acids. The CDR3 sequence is CASGTGTGGAWEQYF. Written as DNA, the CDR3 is TGTGCCAGCGGCACCGGGACAGGGGGCGCGTGGGAGCAGTACTTC.

CDR3 region: CASSLVWDGYTF. The CDR3 DNA sequence: TGTGCCAGCAGTTTAGTTTGGGATGGCTACACCTTC. The chain is built from TRBV28 and TRBJ1-2; D remains unclear. This CDR3 is built from 12 residues. Germline V gives CDR1 MDHEN, CDR2 SYDVKM. Trimming stripped 2 bases from V and 6 bases from J, with 7 bases between.

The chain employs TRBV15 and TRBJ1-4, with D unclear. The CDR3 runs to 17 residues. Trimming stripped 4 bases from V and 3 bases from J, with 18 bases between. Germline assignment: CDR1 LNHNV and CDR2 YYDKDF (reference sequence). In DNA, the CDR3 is TGTGCCACCAGCATCAGAAACATTTTCATGGCTAATGAAAAACTGTTTTTT. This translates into CATSIRNIFMANEKLFF.

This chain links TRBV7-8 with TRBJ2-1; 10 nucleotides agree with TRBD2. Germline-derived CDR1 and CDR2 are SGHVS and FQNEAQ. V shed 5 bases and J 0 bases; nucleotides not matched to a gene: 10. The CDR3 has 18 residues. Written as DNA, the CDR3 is TGTGCCAGCAGCCCCTGGACTAGCGGCGTTAGCTCCTACAATGAGCAGTTCTTC. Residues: CASSPWTSGVSSYNEQFF.

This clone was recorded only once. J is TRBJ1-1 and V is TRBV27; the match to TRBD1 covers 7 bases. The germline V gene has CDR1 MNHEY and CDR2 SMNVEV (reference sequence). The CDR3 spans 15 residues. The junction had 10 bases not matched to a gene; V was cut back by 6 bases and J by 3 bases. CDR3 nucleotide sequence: TGTGCCAGCAGCCGAAGGCCAGGGGGGTACACTGAAGCTTTCTTT. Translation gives CASSRRPGGYTEAFF.

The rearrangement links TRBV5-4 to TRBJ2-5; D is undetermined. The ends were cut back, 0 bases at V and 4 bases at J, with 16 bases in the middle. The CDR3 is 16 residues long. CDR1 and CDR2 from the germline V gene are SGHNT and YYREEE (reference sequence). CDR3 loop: CASSLAGDPRRETQYF. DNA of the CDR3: TGTGCCAGCAGCTTGGCCGGAGACCCACGAAGAGAGACCCAGTACTTC.

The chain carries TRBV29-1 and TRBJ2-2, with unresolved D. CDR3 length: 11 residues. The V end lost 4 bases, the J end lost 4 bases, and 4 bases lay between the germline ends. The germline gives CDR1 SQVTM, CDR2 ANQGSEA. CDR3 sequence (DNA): TGCAGCGTTGGGGTCACCGGGGAGCTGTTTTTT. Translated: CSVGVTGELFF.

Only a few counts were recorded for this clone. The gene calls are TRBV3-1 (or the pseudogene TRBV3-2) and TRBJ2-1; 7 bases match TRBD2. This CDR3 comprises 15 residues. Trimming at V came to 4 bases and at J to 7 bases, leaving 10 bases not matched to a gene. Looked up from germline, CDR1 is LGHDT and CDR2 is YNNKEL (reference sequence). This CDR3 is CASSPFGGRMNEQFF. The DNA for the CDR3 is TGTGCCAGCAGCCCCTTCGGGGGGAGAATGAATGAGCAGTTCTTC.

Here the CDR3 reads CASSLVTVPNTEAFF. CDR3 coding DNA: TGTGCCAGCAGCTTAGTCACAGTACCGAACACTGAAGCTTTCTTT. The chain has TRBV13 and TRBJ1-1, with unresolved D. Deletions cut 1 base from V and 1 base from J, with 10 bases between. This CDR3 contains 15 residues. Germline V gives CDR1 PRHDT, CDR2 FYEKMQ (reference sequence). The variable domain in full, with the rest retrieved from reference TRBV13 and TRBJ1-1, is AAGVIQSPRHLIKEKRETATLKCYPIPRHDTVYWYQQGPGQDPQFLISFYEKMQSDKGSIPDRFSAQQFSDYHSELNMSSLELGDSALYFCASSLVTVPNTEAFFGQGTRLTVV.

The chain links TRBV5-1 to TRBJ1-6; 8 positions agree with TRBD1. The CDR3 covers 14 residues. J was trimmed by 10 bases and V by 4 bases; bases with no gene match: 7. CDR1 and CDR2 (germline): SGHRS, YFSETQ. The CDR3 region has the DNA TGCGCCAGCAGCAACACAGGACAGGGCTCACCCCTCCACTTT. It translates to CASSNTGQGSPLHF.

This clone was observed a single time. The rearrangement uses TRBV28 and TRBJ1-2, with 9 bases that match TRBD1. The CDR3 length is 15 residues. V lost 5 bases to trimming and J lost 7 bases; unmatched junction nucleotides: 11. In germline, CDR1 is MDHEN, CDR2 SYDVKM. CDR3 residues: CASSLPTGGAGGYTF. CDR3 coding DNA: TGTGCCAGCAGTCTGCCCACAGGGGGCGCGGGTGGCTACACCTTC.

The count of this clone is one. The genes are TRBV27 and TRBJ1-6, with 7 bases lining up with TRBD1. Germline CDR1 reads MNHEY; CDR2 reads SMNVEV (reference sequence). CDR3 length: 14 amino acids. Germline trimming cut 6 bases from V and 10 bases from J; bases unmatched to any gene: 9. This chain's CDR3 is CASRAGGEGSPLHF. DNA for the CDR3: TGTGCCAGCAGAGCAGGGGGGGAAGGGTCACCCCTCCACTTT.

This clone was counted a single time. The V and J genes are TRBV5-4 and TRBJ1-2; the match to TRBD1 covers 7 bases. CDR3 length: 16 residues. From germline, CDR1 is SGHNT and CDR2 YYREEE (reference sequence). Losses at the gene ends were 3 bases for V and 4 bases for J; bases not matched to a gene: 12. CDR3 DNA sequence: TGTGCCAGCAGCTCAGGGGGAGTCAGTGATATCTATGGCTACACCTTC. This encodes CASSSGGVSDIYGYTF.